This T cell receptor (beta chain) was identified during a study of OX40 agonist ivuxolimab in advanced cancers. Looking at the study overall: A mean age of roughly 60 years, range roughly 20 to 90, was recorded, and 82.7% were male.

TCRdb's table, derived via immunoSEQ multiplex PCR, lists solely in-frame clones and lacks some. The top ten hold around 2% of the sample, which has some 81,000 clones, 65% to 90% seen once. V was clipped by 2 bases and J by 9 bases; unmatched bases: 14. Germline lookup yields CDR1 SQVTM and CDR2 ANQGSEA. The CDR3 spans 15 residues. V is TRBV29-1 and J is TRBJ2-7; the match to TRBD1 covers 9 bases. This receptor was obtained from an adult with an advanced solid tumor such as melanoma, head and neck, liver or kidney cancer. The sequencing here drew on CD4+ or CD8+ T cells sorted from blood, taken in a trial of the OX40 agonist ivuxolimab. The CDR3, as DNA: TGCAGCGTTGAATTGGTCGGACAGGGGTCGGATGTGCAGTACTTC. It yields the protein CSVELVGQGSDVQYF.